One and the same sample provided the 30 T cell receptor beta chains below, sequenced in a study of Ad26.COV2.S vaccination and SARS-CoV-2 variants. Noted treatment: 15 to 20 received Ad26.COV2.S at low or high dose, single or two shots; roughly five received placebo; per-sample allocation not given. The samples were gathered on day 63 after the first injection of vaccine or placebo. Generated by immunoSEQ multiplex PCR, the TCRdb table keeps only in-frame clones and is missing some. The sample has 400,000 or so clones, more than 85% seen once. The input for sequencing was peripheral blood, taken in a trial of Ad26.COV2.S vaccine versus placebo. The receptors shown here come from a person between 18 and 59 years old who received the Ad26.COV2.S COVID-19 vaccine or a placebo.

The chain employs TRBV7-8 and TRBJ1-3; TRBD1 matches at 8 bases. There are 17 residues in the CDR3. The junction had 12 bases not matched to a gene; V was cut back by 5 bases and J by 3 bases. Germline loops: CDR1 SGHVS, CDR2 FQNEAQ. CDR3 sequence (DNA): TGTGCCAGCAGCCCCGTAGGACAGGGACTTGGTGGAAACACCATATATTTT. Its translation is CASSPVGQGLGGNTIYF.

This clone has a single count. The chain is built from TRBV4-1 and TRBJ1-2; D is possibly TRBD1 (5 bases). From germline, CDR1 is MGHRA and CDR2 YSYEKL. The CDR3 is 12 residues long. The V end was cut by 1 base, the J end by 8 bases, with 8 bases between. The CDR3 nucleotides are TGCGCCAGCAGCCAAGGGACATACGGCTACACCTTC. It specifies CASSQGTYGYTF.

The chain is built from TRBV10-2 and TRBJ2-7; 8 bases match TRBD1. The CDR3 spans 13 residues. Per germline, CDR1 WSHSY and CDR2 SAAADI. Trimming at V came to 6 bases and at J to 6 bases, leaving 7 bases not matched to a gene. CDR3 DNA sequence: TGCGCCAGCAGGCGGACAGGGAGTTCCGAGCAGTACTTC. Translation gives CASRRTGSSEQYF.

The chain uses TRBV27 and TRBJ1-3; D is unresolved. This CDR3 comprises 13 residues. Trimming removed 0 bases from V and 4 bases from J, with 4 bases in between. The germline V gene has CDR1 MNHEY and CDR2 SMNVEV (reference sequence). The CDR3: CASSLSEGNTIYF. The CDR3 DNA follows: TGTGCCAGCAGTTTATCGGAAGGAAACACCATATATTTT.

Comment on this clone: Other DNA sequences of this sample code for an identical CDR3. The chain is built from TRBV7-8 and TRBJ1-2; no firm D call. Germline loops: CDR1 SGHVS, CDR2 FQNEAQ. V lost 5 bases to trimming and J lost 5 bases, with 6 bases between them. The CDR3 has 11 amino acids. CDR3 coding DNA: TGTGCCAGCAGCGCGGGGTATGGCTACACCTTC. Its protein is CASSAGYGYTF.

This chain uses TRBV9 with TRBJ1-1, with D maybe TRBD1 (5 bases). The V gene's germline CDR1 is SGDLS and CDR2 YYNGEE. CDR3 length: 15 residues. The germline V and J ends were trimmed by 3 bases and 1 base, with 13 bases remaining between them. CDR3 sequence: CASSALAGTNTEAFF. Here the CDR3 DNA reads TGTGCCAGCAGCGCCCTAGCGGGGACGAACACTGAAGCTTTCTTT.

This chain uses TRBV19 with TRBJ2-5; 9 bases agree with TRBD2. Germline CDR1 is LNHDA and CDR2 is SQIVND (reference sequence). CDR3 length: 16 residues. Trimming at V came to 1 base and at J to 3 bases, leaving 6 bases not matched to a gene. The CDR3 loop is CASSIVVGLAEETQYF. The DNA for the CDR3 is TGTGCCAGTAGTATAGTCGTGGGACTAGCAGAAGAGACCCAGTACTTC.

The chain uses TRBV2 and TRBJ1-4; D is undetermined. Looked up from germline, CDR1 is SNHLY and CDR2 is FYNNEI. The CDR3 sequence is 14 residues long. V shed 7 bases and J shed 8 bases, with 17 bases lying between them. The CDR3 region is CASNRPLQKEKLFF. CDR3 nucleotides: TGTGCCAGCAACCGGCCTTTGCAGAAAGAAAAACTGTTTTTT. Full variable domain (remainder filled in from reference TRBV2 and TRBJ1-4): EPEVTQTPSHQVTQMGQEVILRCVPISNHLYFYWYRQILGQKVEFLVSFYNNEISEKSEIFDDQFSVERPDGSNFTLKIRSTKLEDSAMYFCASNRPLQKEKLFFGSGTQLSVL.

The chain has TRBV6-9 and TRBJ1-4; D remains ambiguous. The CDR3 loop spans 13 amino acids. The germline gives CDR1 MNHGY, CDR2 SVAAGI. V was shortened by 4 bases and J by 8 bases, with 11 bases between the two germline ends. The CDR3 nucleotides are TGTGCCAGCAGTTTGGCAGTCCGGGAAAAACTGTTTTTT. The encoded protein is CASSLAVREKLFF.

V gene TRBV4-1 combines with J gene TRBJ2-1, with 12 positions matching TRBD2. This CDR3 contains 16 residues. Trimming took 3 bases from V and 8 from J; bases not matched to a gene: 8. Per germline, CDR1 MGHRA and CDR2 YSYEKL. The CDR3 DNA reads as TGCGCCAGCAGCCAGCAGACTAGCGGGGGCGTAGATGAGCAGTTCTTC. Translating it yields CASSQQTSGGVDEQFF.

The V and J genes are TRBV4-1 and TRBJ1-1; TRBD1 might be the D (5 bases). The CDR3 sequence is 15 residues long. Germline-derived CDR1 and CDR2 are MGHRA and YSYEKL. Trimming removed 5 bases at V and 7 bases at J, with 20 bases between. CDR3 in amino acids: CASSRSRDPGDEAFF. CDR3 in DNA: TGCGCCAGCAGCAGAAGCCGGGATCCGGGGGATGAAGCTTTCTTT.

The chain couples TRBV6-5 to TRBJ1-1, with no clear D. The CDR3 sequence is 13 residues long. The germline V and J ends were trimmed by 7 bases and 5 bases, with 14 bases remaining between them. The V gene's germline CDR1 is MNHEY and CDR2 SVGAGI. The CDR3: CASTGEGWTEAFF. The CDR3 DNA follows: TGTGCCAGCACTGGAGAGGGTTGGACTGAAGCTTTCTTT.

The chain has TRBV20-1 and TRBJ2-7; D gene uncertain. CDR3 size: 11 residues. Germline assignment: CDR1 DFQATT and CDR2 SNEGSKA (reference sequence). V was trimmed by 6 bases and J by 3 bases, leaving 9 bases between them. In nucleotides, the CDR3 is TGCAGTGCAGGTAAAGACTACGAGCAGTACTTC. Its translation: CSAGKDYEQYF.

The V and J genes are TRBV7-8 and TRBJ1-4; TRBD1 might be the D (5 bases). CDR1 and CDR2 from the germline V gene are SGHVS and FQNEAQ. This CDR3 is 13 amino acids long. V was shortened by 6 bases and J by 8 bases, with 13 bases between the two germline ends. The CDR3 region has the DNA TGTGCCAGCAGGGCAGGGAAGAGAGAAAAACTGTTTTTT. It specifies CASRAGKREKLFF.

V gene TRBV5-1 combines with J gene TRBJ2-1; no clear D gene. The ends were cut back, 1 base at V and 1 base at J, with 3 bases in the middle. CDR1 is SGHRS and CDR2 is YFSETQ in the germline V gene. The CDR3 runs to 13 residues. The CDR3 sequence is CASSLFSYNEQFF. CDR3 coding DNA: TGCGCCAGCAGCTTGTTTTCCTACAATGAGCAGTTCTTC.

The rearrangement uses TRBV12-3 or TRBV12-4 and TRBJ2-2; no firm D call. CDR3 size: 13 residues. V was pared by 5 bases and J by 7 bases, with 11 bases between. The CDR3 DNA sequence: TGTGCCAGCAGTCTCTCAGAATACGGGGAGCTGTTTTTT. Encoded protein: CASSLSEYGELFF.

This clone was observed a handful of times. This chain uses TRBV10-2 with TRBJ2-3; D gene uncertain. Germline-derived CDR1 and CDR2 are WSHSY and SAAADI. There are 12 residues in the CDR3. Trimming shortened V by 4 bases and J by 1 base, and 3 bases separated the two germline ends. CDR3 loop: CASSVRTDTQYF. Here the CDR3 DNA reads TGCGCCAGCAGTGTGCGCACAGATACGCAGTATTTT.

V gene TRBV6-4 combines with J gene TRBJ2-2; 10 bases fit TRBD2. J was trimmed by 5 bases and V by 2 bases; bases with no gene match: 2. Germline CDR1 reads MRHNA; CDR2 reads SNTAGT. The CDR3 runs to 15 residues. In DNA, the CDR3 is TGTGCCAGCAGTGACGCTAGCGGGGGAACCGGGGAGCTGTTTTTT. Translating gives CASSDASGGTGELFF.

V gene TRBV5-6 combines with J gene TRBJ2-1; tentative D call: TRBD2 (6 bases). V shed 2 bases and J shed 6 bases, with 21 bases lying between them. The CDR3 totals 17 residues. The V gene's germline CDR1 is SGHDT and CDR2 YYEEEE. The CDR3 region has the DNA TGTGCCAGCAGCTTTGCGGGCCCGGGACTCCGGGGCAATGAGCAGTTCTTC. Residues: CASSFAGPGLRGNEQFF. The full variable domain, in which reference TRBV5-6 and TRBJ2-1 provide the parts outside the CDR3, is DAGVTQSPTHLIKTRGQQVTLRCSPKSGHDTVSWYQQALGQGPQFIFQYYEEEERQRGNFPDRFSGHQFPNYSSELNVNALLLGDSALYLCASSFAGPGLRGNEQFFGPGTRLTVL.

As regards this clone: One end of the junction does not line up with germline, which may come from a read error. The gene calls are TRBV6-2 or TRBV6-3 and TRBJ2-3; D might be TRBD1 (5 bases). Germline CDR1 reads MNHEY; CDR2 reads SVGEGT. The CDR3 is made up of 17 amino acids. The CDR3 nucleotides read TGTGCCAGCAGTTACCGACCACTGGGGCGTAGCACAGATACACAGTATTTT. It encodes CASSYRPLGRSTDTQYF.

The chain is built from TRBV6-1 and TRBJ1-2; TRBD1 agrees at 7 bases. The CDR3 is made up of 15 amino acids. V was pared by 2 bases and J by 5 bases, with 8 bases of the junction left unmatched. Germline V gene lookup returns CDR1 MNHNS and CDR2 SASEGT. The chain's CDR3 is CASSEIFGTAYGYTF. Here the CDR3 DNA reads TGTGCCAGCAGTGAAATCTTCGGGACAGCTTATGGCTACACCTTC.

This chain links TRBV7-8 with TRBJ1-2, with D maybe TRBD1 (5 bases). The V gene lost 2 bases and the J gene lost 4 bases, with 8 bases spanning the gap. CDR3 length: 13 amino acids. Germline V CDR1 and CDR2: SGHVS, FQNEAQ. In DNA, the CDR3 is TGTGCCAGCAGCTTAAAAGACAGCTATGGCTACACCTTC. Translating it yields CASSLKDSYGYTF.

The chain recombines TRBV6-5 with TRBJ1-6; D remains unclear. Germline V gene sequence: CDR1 MNHEY, CDR2 SVGAGI. V lost 7 bases, J lost 6 bases, and 13 bases lay in between. The CDR3 extends over 14 amino acids. CDR3 region: CASTSGSPNSPLHF. Here the CDR3 DNA reads TGTGCCAGCACCTCCGGGTCCCCTAATTCACCCCTCCACTTT.

V is TRBV18 and J is TRBJ1-6; D is possibly TRBD1 (6 bases). Trimming cost V 3 bases and J 10 bases, with 13 bases left between them. Per the germline V gene, CDR1 is KGHSH and CDR2 is LQKENI. This CDR3 has 14 residues. This CDR3 is CASSPTQGWSPLHF. As DNA, the CDR3 is TGTGCCAGCTCACCCACACAGGGATGGTCACCCCTCCACTTT.

This chain uses TRBV5-1 with TRBJ2-7; maybe TRBD2 (6 bases). CDR1 is SGHRS and CDR2 is YFSETQ in the germline V gene. Trimming took 0 bases from V and 6 from J, leaving 16 bases between them. CDR3 length equals 15 residues. CDR3 loop: CASSLAVGGTGEQYF. The CDR3 DNA follows: TGCGCCAGCAGCTTGGCCGTTGGCGGGACCGGCGAGCAGTACTTC.

This chain uses TRBV4-1 with TRBJ2-2; 7 nucleotides agree with TRBD1. Trimming removed 4 bases from V and 1 base from J; junction bases left unmatched: 6. Germline CDR1 and CDR2: MGHRA and YSYEKL. The CDR3 consists of 16 residues. This CDR3 is CASSPIRGWNTGELFF. The CDR3 nucleotides read TGCGCCAGCAGCCCGATCAGGGGGTGGAACACCGGGGAGCTGTTTTTT.

This clone turned up a few times. The chain is built from TRBV7-2 and TRBJ2-1, with 11 bases identical to TRBD2. The germline CDR1 and CDR2 sequences are SGHTA and FQGNSA. The CDR3 contains 15 residues. V shed 5 bases and J 4 bases; nucleotides not matched to a gene: 4. The CDR3: CASSVSGGVYNEQFF. The CDR3 nucleotides are TGTGCCAGCAGCGTTAGCGGGGGGGTGTACAATGAGCAGTTCTTC.

This rearrangement joins TRBV19 to TRBJ1-6; the D is unclear. The CDR3 covers 14 residues. The V gene's germline CDR1 is LNHDA and CDR2 SQIVND (reference sequence). Trimming pared 9 bases from V and 5 bases from J, leaving 14 bases between. The DNA for the CDR3 is TGTGCCAGAACGTCATACGTCCATAATTCACCCCTCCACTTT. Translation gives CARTSYVHNSPLHF.

This rearrangement joins TRBV13 to TRBJ1-5; possibly TRBD1 for D (6 bases). CDR3 length: 12 residues. Trimming took off 3 bases at V and 9 bases at J, with 9 bases between the two ends. In germline, CDR1 is PRHDT, CDR2 FYEKMQ (reference sequence). The CDR3 region has the DNA TGTGCCAGCAGCTTGGGGGCATGGCCCCAGCATTTT. This sequence encodes CASSLGAWPQHF. The full variable domain, rest sourced from reference TRBV13 and TRBJ1-5, is AAGVIQSPRHLIKEKRETATLKCYPIPRHDTVYWYQQGPGQDPQFLISFYEKMQSDKGSIPDRFSAQQFSDYHSELNMSSLELGDSALYFCASSLGAWPQHFGDGTRLSIL.

V is TRBV6-2 or TRBV6-3 and J is TRBJ1-4; D may be TRBD1 (6 bases). V was trimmed by 5 bases and J by 8 bases, leaving 9 bases between them. This CDR3 has 12 residues. In germline, CDR1 is MNHEY, CDR2 SVGEGT. CDR3 nucleotide sequence: TGTGCCAGCAGTGACGACAGGGAAAAACTGTTTTTT. Its protein product is CASSDDREKLFF.